The clone carrying this T cell receptor beta chain was found once. These data belong to a study of T cell changes during pregnancy in multiple sclerosis. The CDR3 sequence is 14 residues long. After removal of 6 bases from V and 4 bases from J, the junction contained 7 bases not matched to a gene. The germline V gene encodes CDR1 MDHEN and CDR2 SYDVKM. Produced via immunoSEQ multiplex PCR; TCRdb's table is partial and in-frame only. The repertoire includes 36,000 or so clones, about nine tenths of them detected once, and about 10% sits in the top ten. Here the sequenced sample was CD8+ T cells from peripheral blood mononuclear cells, taken in the third trimester of pregnancy. This clonotype was sampled from a female donor with multiple sclerosis, enrolled in a pregnancy study. The V gene is TRBV28, the J gene TRBJ2-7; 9 nucleotides align to TRBD1. CDR3 residues: CASSPGQGAYEQYF. The CDR3 DNA reads TGTGCCAGCAGCCCGGGACAGGGCGCTTACGAGCAGTACTTC.